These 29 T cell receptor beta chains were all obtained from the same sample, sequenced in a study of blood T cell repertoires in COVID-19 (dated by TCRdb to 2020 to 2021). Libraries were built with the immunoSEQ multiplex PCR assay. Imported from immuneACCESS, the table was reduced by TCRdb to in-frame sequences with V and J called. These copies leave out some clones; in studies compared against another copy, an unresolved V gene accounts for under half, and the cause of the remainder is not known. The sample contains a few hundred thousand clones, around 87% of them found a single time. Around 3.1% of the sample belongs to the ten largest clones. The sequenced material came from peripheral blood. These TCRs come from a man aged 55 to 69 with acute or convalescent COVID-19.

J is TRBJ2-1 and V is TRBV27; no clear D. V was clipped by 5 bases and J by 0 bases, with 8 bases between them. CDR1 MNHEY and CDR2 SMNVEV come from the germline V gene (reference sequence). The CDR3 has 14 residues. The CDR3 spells CASSNMSSYNEQFF. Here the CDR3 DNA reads TGTGCCAGCAGTAATATGAGCTCCTACAATGAGCAGTTCTTC.

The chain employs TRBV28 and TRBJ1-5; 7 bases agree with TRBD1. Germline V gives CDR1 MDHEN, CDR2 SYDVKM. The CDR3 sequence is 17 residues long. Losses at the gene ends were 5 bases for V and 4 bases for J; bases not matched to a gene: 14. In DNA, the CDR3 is TGTGCCAGCAGTCCCCGACAGGGCCCTATGACAAATCAGCCCCAGCATTTT. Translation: CASSPRQGPMTNQPQHF.

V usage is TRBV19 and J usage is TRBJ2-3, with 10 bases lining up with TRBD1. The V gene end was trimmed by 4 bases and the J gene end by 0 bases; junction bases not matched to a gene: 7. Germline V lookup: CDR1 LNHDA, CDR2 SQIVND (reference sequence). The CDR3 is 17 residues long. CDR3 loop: CASSTGTGAASTDTQYF. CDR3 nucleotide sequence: TGTGCCAGTAGTACCGGGACAGGGGCAGCTAGCACAGATACGCAGTATTTT.

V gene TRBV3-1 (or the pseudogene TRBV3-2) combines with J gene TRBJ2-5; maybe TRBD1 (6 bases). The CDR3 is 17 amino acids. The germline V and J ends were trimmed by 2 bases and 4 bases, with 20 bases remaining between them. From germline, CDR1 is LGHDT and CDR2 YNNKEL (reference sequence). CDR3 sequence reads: CASSQPRGGPRRETQYF. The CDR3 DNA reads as TGTGCCAGCAGCCAACCCCGTGGGGGCCCCCGGAGAGAGACCCAGTACTTC.

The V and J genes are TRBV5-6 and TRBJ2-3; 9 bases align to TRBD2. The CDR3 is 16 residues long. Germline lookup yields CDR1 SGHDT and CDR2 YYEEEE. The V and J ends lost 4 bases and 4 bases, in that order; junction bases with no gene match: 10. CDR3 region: CASSETGTSRADTQYF. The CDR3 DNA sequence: TGTGCCAGCAGCGAGACCGGGACTAGCCGCGCAGATACGCAGTATTTT.

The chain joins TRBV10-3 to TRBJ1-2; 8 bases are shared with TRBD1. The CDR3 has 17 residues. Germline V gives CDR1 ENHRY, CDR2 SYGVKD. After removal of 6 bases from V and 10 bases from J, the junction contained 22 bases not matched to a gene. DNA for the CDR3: TGTGCCATCAGCCTCGGGCAGGGGGCGCCTATCACCCCGGACTACACCTTC. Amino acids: CAISLGQGAPITPDYTF.

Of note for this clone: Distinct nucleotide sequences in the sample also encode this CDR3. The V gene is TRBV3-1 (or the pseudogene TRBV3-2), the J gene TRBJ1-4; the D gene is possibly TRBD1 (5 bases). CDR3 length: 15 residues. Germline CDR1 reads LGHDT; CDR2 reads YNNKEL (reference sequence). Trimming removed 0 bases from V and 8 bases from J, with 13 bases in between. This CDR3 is CASSQDSGGGEKLFF. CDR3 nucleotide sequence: TGTGCCAGCAGCCAAGATAGCGGGGGAGGGGAAAAACTGTTTTTT.

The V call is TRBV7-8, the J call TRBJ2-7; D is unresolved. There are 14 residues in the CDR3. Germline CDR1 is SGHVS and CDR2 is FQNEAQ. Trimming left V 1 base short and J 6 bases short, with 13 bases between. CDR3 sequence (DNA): TGTGCCAGCAGCTTAGGTGTCCAGTTGGCCGAGCAGTACTTC. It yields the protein CASSLGVQLAEQYF.

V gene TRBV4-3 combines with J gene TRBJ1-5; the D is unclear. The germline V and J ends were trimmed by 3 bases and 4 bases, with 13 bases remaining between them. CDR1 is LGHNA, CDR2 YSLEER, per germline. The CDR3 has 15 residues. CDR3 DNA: TGCGCCAGCAGCCACTCTGCGGGAGGGAATCAGCCCCAGCATTTT. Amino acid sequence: CASSHSAGGNQPQHF.

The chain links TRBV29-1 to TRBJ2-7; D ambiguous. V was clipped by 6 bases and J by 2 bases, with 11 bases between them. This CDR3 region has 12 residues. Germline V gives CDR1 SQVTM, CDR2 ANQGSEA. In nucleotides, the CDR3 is TGCAGCGTCCGCGACACCACCTACGAGCAGTACTTC. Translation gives CSVRDTTYEQYF.

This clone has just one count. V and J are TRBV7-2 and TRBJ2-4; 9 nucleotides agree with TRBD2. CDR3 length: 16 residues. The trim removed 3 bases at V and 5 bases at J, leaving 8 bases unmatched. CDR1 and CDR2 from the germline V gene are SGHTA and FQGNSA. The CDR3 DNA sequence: TGTGCCAGCAGCTTGGTGCGGGGGGGCGGCCAAAACATTCAGTACTTC. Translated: CASSLVRGGGQNIQYF.

CDR3 in DNA: TGTGCCATCAGCCCGGGACAGGTGGCCATCTCTGGAAACACCATATATTTT. This translates into CAISPGQVAISGNTIYF. The gene calls are TRBV10-3 and TRBJ1-3, with 8 bases matching TRBD1. The CDR3 is made up of 17 amino acids. Germline CDR1 is ENHRY and CDR2 is SYGVKD. The V segment lost 6 bases and the J segment 0 bases; nucleotides outside the gene matches: 10.

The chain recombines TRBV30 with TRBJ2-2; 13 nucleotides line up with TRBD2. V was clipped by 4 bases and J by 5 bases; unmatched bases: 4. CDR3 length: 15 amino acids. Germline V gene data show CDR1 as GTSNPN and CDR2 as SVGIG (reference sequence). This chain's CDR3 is CAWIPGLAGTGELFF. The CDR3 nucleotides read TGTGCCTGGATACCGGGACTAGCGGGAACCGGGGAGCTGTTTTTT.

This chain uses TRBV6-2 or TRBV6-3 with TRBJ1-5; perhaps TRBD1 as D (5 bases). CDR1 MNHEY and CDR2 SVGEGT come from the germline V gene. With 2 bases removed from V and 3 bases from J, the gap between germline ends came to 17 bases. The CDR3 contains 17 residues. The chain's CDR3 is CASSYTRQSQFNQPQHF. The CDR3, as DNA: TGTGCCAGCAGTTACACCCGACAGAGTCAATTCAATCAGCCCCAGCATTTT.

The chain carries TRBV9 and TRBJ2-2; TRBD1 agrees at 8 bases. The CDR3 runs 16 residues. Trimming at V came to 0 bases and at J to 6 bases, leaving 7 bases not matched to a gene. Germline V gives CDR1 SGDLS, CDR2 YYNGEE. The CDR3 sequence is CASSVASRGLAGELFF. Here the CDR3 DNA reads TGTGCCAGCAGCGTAGCTTCCAGGGGGCTCGCCGGGGAGCTGTTTTTT.

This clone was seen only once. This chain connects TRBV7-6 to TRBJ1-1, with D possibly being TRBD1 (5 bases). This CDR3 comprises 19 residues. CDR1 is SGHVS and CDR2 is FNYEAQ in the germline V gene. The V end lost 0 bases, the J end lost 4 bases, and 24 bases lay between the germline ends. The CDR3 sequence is CASSLAGGEGDGRGTEAFF. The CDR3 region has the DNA TGTGCCAGCAGCTTAGCGGGGGGTGAAGGGGACGGCCGCGGCACTGAAGCTTTCTTT.

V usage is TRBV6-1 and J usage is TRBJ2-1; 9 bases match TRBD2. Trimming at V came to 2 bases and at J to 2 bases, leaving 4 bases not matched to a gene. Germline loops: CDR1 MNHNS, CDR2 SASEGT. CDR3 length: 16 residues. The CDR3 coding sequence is TGTGCCAGCAGTGAACTTGGCGGGGGGGCCTACAATGAGCAGTTCTTC. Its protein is CASSELGGGAYNEQFF.

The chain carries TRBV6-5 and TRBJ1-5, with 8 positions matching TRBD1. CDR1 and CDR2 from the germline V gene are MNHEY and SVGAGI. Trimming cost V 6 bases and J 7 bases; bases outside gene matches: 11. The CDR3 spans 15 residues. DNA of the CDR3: TGTGCCAGCAGCCGCGGGACAGGTAGGCGCCAGCCCCAGCATTTT. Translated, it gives CASSRGTGRRQPQHF.

CDR3 DNA sequence: TGTGCCAGCAGTTTGAAGGACAGAATTAACTATGGCTACACCTTC. Translated, it gives CASSLKDRINYGYTF. This rearrangement joins TRBV5-8 to TRBJ1-2; the D gene is possibly TRBD1 (6 bases). This CDR3 is built from 15 residues. Germline V gene sequence: CDR1 SGHTS, CDR2 YDEGEE. Trimming removed 5 bases at V and 1 base at J, with 15 bases between.

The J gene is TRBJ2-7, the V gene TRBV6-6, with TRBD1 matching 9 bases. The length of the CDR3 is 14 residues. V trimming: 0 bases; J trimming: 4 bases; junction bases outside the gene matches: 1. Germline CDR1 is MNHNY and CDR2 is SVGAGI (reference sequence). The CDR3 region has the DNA TGTGCCAGCAGTTACTCGACAGGGGGTTACGAGCAGTACTTC. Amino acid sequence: CASSYSTGGYEQYF.

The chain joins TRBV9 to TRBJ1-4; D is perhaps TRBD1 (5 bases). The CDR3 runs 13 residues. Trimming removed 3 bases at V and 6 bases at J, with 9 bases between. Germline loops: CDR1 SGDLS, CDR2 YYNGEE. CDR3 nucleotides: TGTGCCAGCAGCGACAGGTGGCATGAAAAACTGTTTTTT. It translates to CASSDRWHEKLFF.

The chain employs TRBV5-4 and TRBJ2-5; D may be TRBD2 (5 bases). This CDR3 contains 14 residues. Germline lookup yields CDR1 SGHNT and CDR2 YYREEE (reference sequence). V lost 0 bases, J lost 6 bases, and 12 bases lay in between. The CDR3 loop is CASSLVPGSKTQYF. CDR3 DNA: TGTGCCAGCAGCTTGGTACCGGGGAGCAAGACCCAGTACTTC.

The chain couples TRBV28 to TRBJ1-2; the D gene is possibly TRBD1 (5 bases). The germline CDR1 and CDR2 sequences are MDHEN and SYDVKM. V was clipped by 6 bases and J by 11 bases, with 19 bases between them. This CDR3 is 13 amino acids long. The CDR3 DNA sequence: TGTGCCAGCAGCCCAGGGTCACCGGGAGTTTACACCTTC. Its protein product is CASSPGSPGVYTF.

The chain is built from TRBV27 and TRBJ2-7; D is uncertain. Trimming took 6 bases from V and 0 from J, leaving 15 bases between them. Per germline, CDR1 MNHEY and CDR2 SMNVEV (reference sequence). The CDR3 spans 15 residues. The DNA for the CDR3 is TGTGCCAGCAGCCAAAGAACTACGAGCTCCTACGAGCAGTACTTC. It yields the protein CASSQRTTSSYEQYF.

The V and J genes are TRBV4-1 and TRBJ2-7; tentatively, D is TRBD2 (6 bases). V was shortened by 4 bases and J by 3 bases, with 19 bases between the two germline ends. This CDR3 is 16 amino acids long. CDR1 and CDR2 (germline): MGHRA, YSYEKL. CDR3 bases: TGCGCCAGCAGCCGCGGGGACTCCTCAGCTTACTACGAGCAGTACTTC. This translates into CASSRGDSSAYYEQYF.

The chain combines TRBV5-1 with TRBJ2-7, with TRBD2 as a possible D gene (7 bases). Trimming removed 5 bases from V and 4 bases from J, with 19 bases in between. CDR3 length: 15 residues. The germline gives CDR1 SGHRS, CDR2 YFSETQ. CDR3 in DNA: TGCGCCAGCAGTCCCAGTGCGGGGGCAGGGTACGAGCAGTACTTC. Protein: CASSPSAGAGYEQYF.

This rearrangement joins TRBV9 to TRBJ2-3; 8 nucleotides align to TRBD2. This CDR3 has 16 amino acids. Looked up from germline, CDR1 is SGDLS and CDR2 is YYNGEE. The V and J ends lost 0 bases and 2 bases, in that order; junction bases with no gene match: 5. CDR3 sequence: CASSVGGGRNTDTQYF. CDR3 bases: TGTGCCAGCAGCGTAGGAGGCGGGAGGAACACAGATACGCAGTATTTT.

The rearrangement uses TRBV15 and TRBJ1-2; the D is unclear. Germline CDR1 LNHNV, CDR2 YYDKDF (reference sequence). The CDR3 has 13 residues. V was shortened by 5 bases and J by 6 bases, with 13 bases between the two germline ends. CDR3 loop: CATSPRSRDGYTF. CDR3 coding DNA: TGTGCCACCAGCCCTAGGTCTCGGGATGGCTACACCTTC.

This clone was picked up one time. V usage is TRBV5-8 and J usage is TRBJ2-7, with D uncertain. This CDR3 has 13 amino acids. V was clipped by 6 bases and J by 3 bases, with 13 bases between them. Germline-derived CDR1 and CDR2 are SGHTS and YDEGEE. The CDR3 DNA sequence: TGTGCCAGCACCAGAAGGCAGGTCTACGAGCAGTACTTC. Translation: CASTRRQVYEQYF.